The rows below give T cell receptor beta chains drawn from one sample of a study of T cells in narcolepsy. Generated by immunoSEQ multiplex PCR, the TCRdb table keeps only in-frame clones and is missing some. Among 27,000 or so clones listed, 75% to 80% were seen once. The sequencing sample was made of CD45RA- memory CD4+ T cells from PBMCs. The receptors were gathered from a human donor with narcolepsy. Both conserved end residues are part of each CDR3. Each record gives: D gene, J gene, V gene, clone size, CDR3 length, CDR3 protein, CDR3 DNA. The D gene is left open where the match is weak. The size field is filled for only some rows; it gives once, few, many or a size class.

- TRBJ1-5 TRBV7-2 - 15 CASSLTYMINQPQHF TGTGCCAGCAGCTTGACCTATATGATCAATCAGCCCCAGCATTTT
- TRBJ2-7 TRBV5-1 - 14 CASSSRGVLDEQYF TGCGCCAGCAGCTCCAGGGGAGTCCTGGACGAGCAGTACTTC
TRBD1 TRBJ2-1 TRBV5-4 - 15 CASRRGQEHYNEQFF TGTGCCAGCAGACGAGGACAGGAGCACTACAATGAGCAGTTCTTC
- TRBJ2-2 TRBV5-1 - 14 CASSWGEFTGELFF TGCGCCAGCAGCTGGGGGGAATTTACCGGGGAGCTGTTTTTT
TRBD2 TRBJ2-1 TRBV11-1 - 15 CASSLDGTSGGEQFF TGTGCCAGCAGCTTAGACGGGACTAGCGGAGGTGAGCAGTTCTTC
TRBD1 TRBJ1-1 TRBV6-5 - 14 CASSYSGQDTEAFF TGTGCCAGCAGTTACTCCGGACAGGACACTGAAGCTTTCTTT
TRBD1 TRBJ2-5 TRBV9 - 15 CASSARDSSVETQYF TGTGCCAGCAGCGCAAGGGACAGTTCGGTAGAGACCCAGTACTTC
TRBD1 TRBJ2-7 TRBV6-6 - 13 CASSTNRGREQYF TGTGCCAGCAGTACAAACAGGGGGCGGGAGCAGTACTTC
- TRBJ1-5 TRBV15 - 18 CATSRDLLRVGVNQPQHF TGTGCCACCAGCAGAGATCTATTAAGGGTAGGGGTCAATCAGCCCCAGCATTTT
- TRBJ2-2 TRBV6-6 - 13 CASSYSAGGELFF TGTGCCAGCAGTTACTCTGCAGGCGGGGAGCTGTTTTTT
- TRBJ1-6 TRBV5-3 - 17 CARSSLWPQASHSPLHF TGTGCCAGAAGCTCCTTGTGGCCCCAGGCCTCCCATTCACCCCTCCACTTT
- TRBJ1-6 TRBV5-1 - 16 CASSLVQGSYNSPLHF TGCGCCAGCAGCTTGGTACAGGGTTCCTATAATTCACCCCTCCACTTT
- TRBJ2-5 TRBV6-5 - 15 CASSTGAGAGGTQYF TGTGCCAGCAGTACGGGTGCAGGGGCAGGAGGGACCCAGTACTTC
- TRBJ1-5 TRBV2 - 11 CASEGNQPQHF TGTGCCAGTGAGGGGAATCAGCCCCAGCATTTT
TRBD2 TRBJ2-5 TRBV19 - 14 CASSPRGGGETQYF TGTGCCAGTAGCCCCCGGGGGGGCGGCGAGACCCAGTACTTC
- TRBJ1-1 TRBV7-9 - 14 CASSILQSNTEAFF TGTGCCAGCAGCATCTTACAGTCGAACACTGAAGCTTTCTTT
- TRBJ2-7 TRBV7-2 - 15 CASSRELGHYYEQYF TGTGCCAGCAGCCGAGAACTGGGTCATTACTACGAGCAGTACTTC
- TRBJ2-7 TRBV11-3 - 14 CASAGRGPSREQYF TGTGCCAGCGCTGGGCGGGGGCCCTCCAGGGAGCAGTACTTC
- TRBJ2-3 TRBV27 - 16 CASSLSNTRPTDTQYF TGTGCCAGCAGTTTATCGAATACTAGACCCACAGATACGCAGTATTTT
- TRBJ1-4 TRBV9 - 18 CASSVAETGTHSGEKLFF TGTGCCAGCAGCGTAGCCGAGACCGGGACTCATTCGGGGGAAAAACTGTTTTTT
TRBD1 TRBJ2-7 TRBV10-3 - 15 CAISEPTGFDYEQYF TGTGCCATCAGTGAGCCGACAGGGTTCGACTACGAGCAGTACTTC
- TRBJ2-1 TRBV2 - 13 CASSAEGLNEQFF TGTGCCAGCAGTGCTGAGGGGCTGAATGAGCAGTTCTTC
- TRBJ2-3 TRBV7-2 few 14 CASSLSQGTDTQYF TGTGCCAGCAGCTTATCCCAGGGCACAGATACGCAGTATTTT
- TRBJ1-1 TRBV4-3 few 15 CASSRALDRNTEAFF TGCGCCAGCAGCCGAGCCCTGGACAGGAACACTGAAGCTTTCTTT
- TRBJ1-2 TRBV10-3 - 12 CAISDGSRGYTF TGTGCCATCAGTGACGGGTCACGGGGCTACACCTTC
- TRBJ1-4 TRBV5-4 few 13 CASSLVAGEKLFF TGTGCCAGCAGCTTGGTTGCGGGGGAAAAACTGTTTTTT
TRBD1 TRBJ2-7 TRBV7-6 - 14 CASSPTGDSYEQYF TGTGCCAGCAGCCCTACAGGGGACTCCTACGAGCAGTACTTC
- TRBJ1-2 TRBV29-1 - 13 CSVGVSSNYGYTF TGCAGCGTTGGAGTTTCGTCTAACTATGGCTACACCTTC
- TRBJ2-1 TRBV2 - 12 CASSGTYNEQFF TGTGCCAGCAGTGGGACCTACAATGAGCAGTTCTTC
- TRBJ2-5 TRBV19 - 16 CASSIGGQALQETQYF TGCGCCAGTAGCATTGGGGGGCAGGCGCTCCAAGAGACCCAGTACTTC
- TRBJ2-5 TRBV11-3 - 14 CASSLEGLQETQYF TGTGCCAGCAGCTTAGAAGGCCTACAAGAGACCCAGTACTTC
- TRBJ1-1 TRBV6-5 - 12 CASRTVNTEAFF TGTGCCAGTCGGACAGTGAACACTGAAGCTTTCTTT
TRBD2 TRBJ2-1 TRBV7-9 - 18 CASSLAGLAGGHYNEQFF TGTGCCAGCAGCTTAGCGGGACTAGCGGGGGGGCACTACAATGAGCAGTTCTTC
- TRBJ1-6 TRBV7-6 - 14 CASSLGQNNSPLHF TGTGCCAGCAGCTTAGGACAGAATAATTCACCCCTCCACTTT
- TRBJ2-1 TRBV27 - 15 CASSSTGQGGYEQFF TGTGCCAGCAGTTCCACCGGGCAGGGGGGGTATGAGCAGTTCTTC
TRBD1 TRBJ2-7 TRBV18 - 14 CASSPGQGAYEQYF TGTGCCAGCTCACCCGGACAGGGGGCCTACGAGCAGTACTTC
- TRBJ1-3 TRBV7-9 - 15 CASSPDTTSGNTIYF TGTGCCAGCAGTCCGGACACCACCTCTGGAAACACCATATATTTT
- TRBJ2-3 TRBV5-4 - 13 CASSLFGADTQYF TGTGCCAGCAGCTTGTTTGGGGCGGATACGCAGTATTTT
- TRBJ1-5 TRBV5-4 - 15 CASSLRPDSNQPQHF TGTGCCAGCAGCTTGCGTCCGGATAGCAATCAGCCCCAGCATTTT
TRBD1 TRBJ1-5 TRBV2 - 16 CASSEQGGRSNQPQHF TGTGCCAGCAGTGAACAGGGGGGTAGGAGCAATCAGCCCCAGCATTTT
TRBD1 TRBJ1-2 TRBV14 once 16 CASSQGFRDRGYGYTF TGTGCCAGCAGCCAAGGTTTCCGGGACAGGGGCTATGGCTACACCTTC
- TRBJ1-2 TRBV30 - 14 CAWSRQNDNYGYTF TGTGCCTGGAGTCGCCAGAACGATAACTATGGCTACACCTTC
- TRBJ1-1 TRBV5-1 once 14 CASSLGGDLTEAFF TGCGCCAGCAGCTTAGGGGGAGACCTCACTGAAGCTTTCTTT
TRBD1 TRBJ2-3 TRBV4-1 - 16 CASSQGQGDTTNTQYF TGCGCCAGCAGCCAAGGGCAGGGGGACACCACAAATACGCAGTATTTT
TRBD1 TRBJ2-6 TRBV7-6 - 20 CASSLVAPGGVGSGANVLTF TGTGCCAGCAGCTTAGTAGCCCCAGGGGGCGTAGGATCTGGGGCCAACGTCCTGACTTTC
- TRBJ1-1 TRBV30 - 14 CAWSVKVRNTEAFF TGTGCCTGGAGTGTAAAAGTTAGGAACACTGAAGCTTTCTTT
- TRBJ1-2 TRBV19 - 16 CASSINGRVYNYGYTF TGTGCCAGTAGTATTAATGGTCGTGTGTACAACTATGGCTACACCTTC
TRBD1 TRBJ1-1 TRBV5-1 - 16 CASSSTPGQGAGEAFF TGCGCCAGCAGCTCGACTCCGGGACAGGGTGCTGGGGAAGCTTTCTTT